Sequencing of this TCR beta chain was carried out in a study of a mutant IDH1 vaccine in newly diagnosed glioma. Study background: Vaccination was launched 4-6 weeks after radiotherapy alone, or with temozolomide cycles.

Time point of the sample: week 11, during vaccination. With topical imiquimod, each dose of the vaccine consisted of 300 ug of mutant IDH1 20-mer peptide. Diagnosis in the donors showed new WHO grade 3 or 4 astrocytomas that were IDH1-mutant and ATRX-lost. About this clone itself: Its antigen is unidentified.

The germline V gene encodes CDR1 SEHNR and CDR2 FQNEAQ (reference sequence). The CDR3 sequence is 16 residues long. V lost 4 bases, J lost 0 bases, and 13 bases lay in between. TCRdb's table, derived via immunoSEQ multiplex PCR, lists solely in-frame clones and lacks some. The sample has 50,000 to 75,000 clones, around 80% seen once. The sequence came from a man aged 50-60 years with glioma. J is TRBJ1-3 and V is TRBV7-9; the D is unclear. The sample here was PBMCs, taken from a glioma patient whose treatment included an IDH1 peptide vaccine. As DNA, the CDR3 is TGTGCCAGCAGCTCCGGGGAGGGTTCCTCTGGAAACACCATATATTTT. It yields the protein CASSSGEGSSGNTIYF.